Following are 24 T cell receptor beta chains from one sample sequenced in a study of T cell responses to AZD1222 COVID-19 vaccine (TCRdb year 2021). Explained via the paper, the time point label denotes: baseline before first vaccination. Taken with the paper, the label for treatment or condition translates to: meningococcal conjugate vaccine given as trial control. Preparation of the library involved the immunoSEQ multiplex PCR assay. As stored in TCRdb, this immuneACCESS dataset retains in-frame rearrangements with V and J assigned. A fraction of the clones does not appear; measured against another copy, unresolved V genes explain less than half of the discrepancy, and the remainder lacks a known reason. Recorded for this sample are fewer than 250,000 clones; roughly 91% of them occurred a single time. Roughly 0.99% of the sample is taken by the ten largest. The sample in question was peripheral blood, obtained on day 0 of MenACWY control vaccination. These receptors were obtained from an adult in good health.

This chain links TRBV20-1 with TRBJ1-6; tentatively, D is TRBD1 (6 bases). There are 15 residues in the CDR3. V was clipped by 3 bases and J by 5 bases, with 14 bases between them. Per the germline V gene, CDR1 is DFQATT and CDR2 is SNEGSKA (reference sequence). CDR3 sequence reads: CSASRGAGDNSPLHF. CDR3 DNA: TGCAGTGCTAGTCGGGGGGCCGGGGATAATTCACCCCTCCACTTT.

This chain joins TRBV28 and TRBJ1-5, with TRBD1 matching 7 bases. The ends lost 5 bases at V and 7 bases at J; junction bases unmatched: 8. The CDR3 extends over 14 amino acids. The V gene's germline CDR1 is MDHEN and CDR2 SYDVKM. The CDR3, as DNA: TGTGCCAGCAGTCTCGACAGGGTAAGGCAGCCCCAGCATTTT. It translates to CASSLDRVRQPQHF.

The V gene is TRBV27, the J gene TRBJ2-2, with TRBD1 matching 9 bases. Per the germline V gene, CDR1 is MNHEY and CDR2 is SMNVEV (reference sequence). The V segment lost 5 bases and the J segment 6 bases; nucleotides outside the gene matches: 10. This CDR3 has 16 amino acids. CDR3 residues: CASSPRDRVKPGELFF. The CDR3 nucleotides are TGTGCCAGCAGTCCCCGGGACAGGGTAAAACCCGGGGAGCTGTTTTTT.

The CDR3 loop reads CASTPPGGESYGYTF. In DNA form, the CDR3 reads TGTGCCAGCACCCCCCCGGGGGGGGAGAGCTATGGCTACACCTTC. This chain links TRBV18 with TRBJ1-2, with D perhaps TRBD1 (5 bases). There are 15 residues in the CDR3. Germline CDR1 is KGHSH and CDR2 is LQKENI. V lost 8 bases to trimming and J lost 4 bases, with 20 bases between them.

V is TRBV19 and J is TRBJ1-1; tentative D call: TRBD1 (5 bases). Germline lookup yields CDR1 LNHDA and CDR2 SQIVND (reference sequence). Trimming took off 3 bases at V and 1 base at J, with 12 bases between the two ends. The CDR3 length is 15 residues. In DNA, the CDR3 is TGTGCCAGTAGTATTGTAGACAGCAGGAACACTGAAGCTTTCTTT. It is translated as CASSIVDSRNTEAFF.

The chain is built from TRBV25-1 and TRBJ1-2; 11 bases map to TRBD1. The germline V gene has CDR1 MGHDK and CDR2 SYGVNS. The trim removed 3 bases at V and 4 bases at J, leaving 1 base unmatched. This CDR3 spans 14 amino acids. Here the CDR3 DNA reads TGTGCCAGCAGTGAGGGACAGGGGGGCTATGGCTACACCTTC. Its protein product is CASSEGQGGYGYTF.

V is TRBV5-1 and J is TRBJ2-7, with D unclear. Germline loops: CDR1 SGHRS, CDR2 YFSETQ. V was pared by 4 bases and J by 3 bases, with 8 bases between. CDR3 length equals 12 residues. CDR3 sequence (DNA): TGCGCCAGCAGCCTCGACCACTACGAGCAGTACTTC. Translating it yields CASSLDHYEQYF.

The chain joins TRBV2 to TRBJ1-2; 9 bases are a match to TRBD1. This CDR3 has 12 amino acids. Germline lookup yields CDR1 SNHLY and CDR2 FYNNEI. With 6 bases clipped from V and 8 bases from J, the junction kept 4 bases outside the gene matches. CDR3 protein: CASSGQGLGYTF. The DNA of the CDR3 is TGTGCCAGCAGCGGACAGGGGTTAGGCTACACCTTC. Full variable domain (remainder filled in from reference TRBV2 and TRBJ1-2): EPEVTQTPSHQVTQMGQEVILRCVPISNHLYFYWYRQILGQKVEFLVSFYNNEISEKSEIFDDQFSVERPDGSNFTLKIRSTKLEDSAMYFCASSGQGLGYTFGSGTRLTVV.

The chain combines TRBV5-1 with TRBJ1-1; no definite D call. The CDR3 spans 15 residues. Trimming pared 3 bases from V and 4 bases from J, leaving 16 bases between. Germline CDR1 is SGHRS and CDR2 is YFSETQ. Written as DNA, the CDR3 is TGCGCCAGCAGCTGGACGGACCCAAGTTCCACTGAAGCTTTCTTT. Its translation: CASSWTDPSSTEAFF.

The V gene is TRBV5-5, the J gene TRBJ1-5; 8 bases agree with TRBD1. The germline gives CDR1 SGHKS, CDR2 YYEKEE (reference sequence). CDR3 size: 15 residues. V shed 4 bases and J 7 bases; nucleotides not matched to a gene: 10. CDR3 nucleotides: TGTGCCAGCAGCCTACCAGGGGGCGCGGGACAGCCCCAGCATTTT. This gives the protein CASSLPGGAGQPQHF. Filled out from reference TRBV5-5 and TRBJ1-5, the complete variable domain reads DAGVTQSPTHLIKTRGQQVTLRCSPISGHKSVSWYQQVLGQGPQFIFQYYEKEERGRGNFPDRFSARQFPNYSSELNVNALLLGDSALYLCASSLPGGAGQPQHFGDGTRLSIL.

The V gene is TRBV27, the J gene TRBJ2-7, with TRBD2 identical over 9 bases. Germline V CDR1 and CDR2: MNHEY, SMNVEV (reference sequence). With 7 bases clipped from V and 6 bases from J, the junction kept 10 bases outside the gene matches. The length of the CDR3 is 14 residues. The CDR3 DNA reads as TGTGCCAGCACCGGGCGGGGGGGCCTGGGCGAGCAGTACTTC. Protein: CASTGRGGLGEQYF.

V and J are TRBV7-8 and TRBJ1-1; D is uncertain. CDR1 is SGHVS, CDR2 FQNEAQ, per germline. V lost 5 bases, J lost 7 bases, and 17 bases lay in between. This CDR3 contains 14 residues. CDR3 amino acids: CASSTKGLLVEAFF. As DNA, the CDR3 is TGTGCCAGCAGCACCAAAGGGTTATTGGTTGAAGCTTTCTTT.

The CDR3 here is CASVNTGELFF. The CDR3, as DNA: TGTGCCAGCGTAAACACCGGGGAGCTGTTTTTT. This chain connects TRBV19 to TRBJ2-2; D gene ambiguous. The V gene lost 9 bases and the J gene lost 2 bases, with 4 bases spanning the gap. The CDR3 has 11 amino acids. Germline V CDR1 and CDR2: LNHDA, SQIVND (reference sequence).

The CDR3 spells CASSQDPPGLGEKLFF. In DNA form, the CDR3 reads TGCGCCAGCAGCCAAGATCCCCCAGGGCTTGGCGAAAAACTGTTTTTT. The gene calls are TRBV4-3 and TRBJ1-4; a possible D gene is TRBD1 (5 bases). This CDR3 has 16 residues. V lost 0 bases and J lost 8, with 16 bases in between. Germline values: CDR1 LGHNA, CDR2 YSLEER.

The chain uses TRBV30 and TRBJ1-2; weak D call: TRBD1 (5 bases). The CDR3 length is 13 residues. Trimming shortened V by 5 bases and J by 2 bases, and 12 bases separated the two germline ends. Germline V gene data show CDR1 as GTSNPN and CDR2 as SVGIG (reference sequence). This chain's CDR3 is CAWGREGNYGYTF. The CDR3 DNA sequence: TGTGCCTGGGGAAGGGAGGGGAACTATGGCTACACCTTC. The full variable domain, with the rest looked up from reference TRBV30 and TRBJ1-2, is SQTIHQWPATLVQPVGSPLSLECTVEGTSNPNLYWYRQAAGRGLQLLFYSVGIGQISSEVPQNLSASRPQDRQFILSSKKLLLSDSGFYLCAWGREGNYGYTFGSGTRLTVV.

The chain combines TRBV7-9 with TRBJ1-2, with D possibly being TRBD1 (6 bases). Per germline, CDR1 SEHNR and CDR2 FQNEAQ (reference sequence). This CDR3 comprises 13 residues. V lost 2 bases and J 8 bases, leaving 12 bases between the germline ends. CDR3 sequence reads: CASSLSRGEGYTF. The CDR3 bases are TGTGCCAGCAGCTTAAGCAGGGGAGAGGGCTACACCTTC.

The gene calls are TRBV10-1 and TRBJ2-1, with 10 nucleotides matching TRBD2. Per the germline V gene, CDR1 is WNHNN and CDR2 is SYGVQD (reference sequence). V was pared by 7 bases and J by 0 bases, with 6 bases of the junction left unmatched. This CDR3 contains 16 residues. The CDR3 loop reads CASTRTSGSSYNEQFF. CDR3 nucleotides: TGCGCCAGCACCCGGACTAGCGGTTCCTCCTACAATGAGCAGTTCTTC.

The rearrangement links TRBV12-3 or TRBV12-4 to TRBJ1-3; D gene ambiguous. The V end was cut by 6 bases, the J end by 4 bases, with 7 bases between. This CDR3 region has 12 residues. CDR3 amino acids: CASSYWGNTIYF. For the CDR3, the DNA is TGTGCCAGCAGCTACTGGGGAAACACCATATATTTT.

Notes on this clone: A junction end diverges from the germline sequence, so it may reflect a read error. The chain combines TRBV4-1 with TRBJ1-2; D not certain. The CDR3 sequence is 15 residues long. Germline-derived CDR1 and CDR2 are MGHRA and YSYEKL. CDR3 sequence: CASSQGTTENYGYTF. The CDR3 DNA reads TGCGCCAGCAGTCAAGGAACAACAGAAAACTATGGCTACACCTTC.

The V gene is TRBV6-5, the J gene TRBJ1-1; 10 bases match TRBD1. This CDR3 contains 15 residues. J was trimmed by 4 bases and V by 6 bases; bases with no gene match: 8. Germline V gene data show CDR1 as MNHEY and CDR2 as SVGAGI. The CDR3 coding sequence is TGTGCCAGCAGATTCGACAGGGGGCAGAGCACTGAAGCTTTCTTT. The encoded protein is CASRFDRGQSTEAFF.

This clone showed up just once. J is TRBJ2-1 and V is TRBV5-4, with 9 bases fitting TRBD2. CDR1 and CDR2 from the germline V gene are SGHNT and YYREEE (reference sequence). The CDR3 has 13 amino acids. Losses at the gene ends were 6 bases for V and 8 bases for J; bases not matched to a gene: 6. The CDR3 sequence: CASKASGEDEQFF. CDR3 bases: TGTGCCAGCAAGGCTAGCGGGGAGGATGAGCAGTTCTTC.

The rearrangement links TRBV30 to TRBJ2-1; no clear D gene. V was clipped by 1 base and J by 5 bases, with 9 bases between them. The CDR3 has 13 residues. Germline-derived CDR1 and CDR2 are GTSNPN and SVGIG (reference sequence). Written as DNA, the CDR3 is TGTGCCTGGAGTGGGGTAGGCCACAATGAGCAGTTCTTC. Residues: CAWSGVGHNEQFF.

This clone was detected once. The V call is TRBV11-2, the J call TRBJ1-3; D is possibly TRBD1 (5 bases). The CDR3 runs 15 residues. Trimming left V 5 bases short and J 0 bases short, with 11 bases between. In germline, CDR1 is SGHAT, CDR2 FQNNGV. The CDR3 DNA is TGTGCCAGCAGCGTGACGGGGGGCTCTGGAAACACCATATATTTT. Protein product: CASSVTGGSGNTIYF. Together with reference TRBV11-2 and TRBJ1-3, the CDR3 gives the full variable domain: EAGVAQSPRYKIIEKRQSVAFWCNPISGHATLYWYQQILGQGPKLLIQFQNNGVVDDSQLPKDRFSAERLKGVDSTLKIQPAKLEDSAVYLCASSVTGGSGNTIYFGEGSWLTVV.

The J gene is TRBJ2-5, the V gene TRBV27; D is undetermined. This CDR3 comprises 12 residues. The V and J ends lost 3 bases and 9 bases respectively, with 11 bases between them. CDR1 MNHEY and CDR2 SMNVEV come from the germline V gene (reference sequence). The CDR3 sequence: CASSFHGEAQYF. The CDR3 DNA follows: TGTGCCAGCAGTTTTCACGGTGAGGCCCAGTACTTC.